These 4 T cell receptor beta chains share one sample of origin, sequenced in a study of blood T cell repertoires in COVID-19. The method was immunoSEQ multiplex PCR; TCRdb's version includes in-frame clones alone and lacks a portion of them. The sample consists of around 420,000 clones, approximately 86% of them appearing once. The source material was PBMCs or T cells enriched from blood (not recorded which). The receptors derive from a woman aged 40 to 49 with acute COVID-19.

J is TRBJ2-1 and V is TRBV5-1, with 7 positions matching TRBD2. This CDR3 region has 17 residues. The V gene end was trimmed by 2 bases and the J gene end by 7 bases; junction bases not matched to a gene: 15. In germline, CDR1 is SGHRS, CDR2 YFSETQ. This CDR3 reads CASSLRGGGGLTNEQFF. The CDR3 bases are TGCGCCAGCAGCTTACGTGGCGGCGGGGGATTGACGAATGAGCAGTTCTTC.

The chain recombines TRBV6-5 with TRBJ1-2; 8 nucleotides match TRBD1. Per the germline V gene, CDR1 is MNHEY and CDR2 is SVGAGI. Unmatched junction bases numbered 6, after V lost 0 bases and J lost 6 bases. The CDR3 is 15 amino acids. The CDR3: CASSYSRQGIDGYTF. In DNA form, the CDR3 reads TGTGCCAGCAGTTACTCGAGACAGGGGATAGATGGCTACACCTTC.

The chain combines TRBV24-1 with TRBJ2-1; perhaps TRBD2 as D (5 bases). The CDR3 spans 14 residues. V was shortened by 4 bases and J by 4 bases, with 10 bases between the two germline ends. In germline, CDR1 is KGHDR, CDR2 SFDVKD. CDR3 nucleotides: TGTGCCACCAGTGAGTCGAGCGGATACAATGAGCAGTTCTTC. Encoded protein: CATSESSGYNEQFF.

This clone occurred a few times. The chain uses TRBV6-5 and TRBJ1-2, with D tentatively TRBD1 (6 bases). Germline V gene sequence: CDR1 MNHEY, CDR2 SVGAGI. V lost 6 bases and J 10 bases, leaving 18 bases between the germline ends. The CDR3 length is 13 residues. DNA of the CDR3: TGTGCCAGCAGCCAGGGGCCCGGGGCGGTCTACACCTTC. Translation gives CASSQGPGAVYTF.